This T cell receptor (beta chain) was retrieved from a study of PD-L1 blockade in urothelial cancer. Study information: About 90% of the 29 patients were men with bladder-origin urothelial cancer. Analyzed time points were 3 weeks (second dose) and 6 weeks after therapy began.

With 0 bases clipped from V and 5 bases from J, the junction kept 7 bases outside the gene matches. The CDR3 loop spans 16 amino acids. CDR1 is SGHRS, CDR2 YFSETQ, per germline. Sequencing used immunoSEQ multiplex PCR; TCRdb keeps in-frame clones, though not all of them. The repertoire consists of around 70,000 clones, with 84% occurring once and the leading ten covering less than 5.5%. Patients had locally advanced or metastatic urothelial carcinoma. The source material was PBMCs, sampled around atezolizumab (anti-PD-L1) treatment. J is TRBJ1-4 and V is TRBV5-1, with 7 bases fitting TRBD1. This sequence originates from a man in his 70s with urothelial cancer. CDR3 nucleotide sequence: TGCGCCAGCAGCTTGGCCGGTCAGGGGGAAAATGAAAAACTGTTTTTT. It translates to CASSLAGQGENEKLFF.